This TCR beta chain comes out of a study of cytotoxic CD8 clonotypes in ibrutinib-treated CLL. Germline loops: CDR1 LNHDA, CDR2 SQIVND (reference sequence). V gave up 2 bases and J gave up 5 bases, with 9 bases separating them. The CDR3 runs to 13 residues. Some clones are missing from TCRdb's copy, which holds only in-frame ones; the method was immunoSEQ multiplex PCR. The sample includes about 10,000 clones, 75% to 85% of them seen just once. The sequencing here drew on PBMCs, taken at disease progression, from a patient treated with ibrutinib. This TCR was recovered from a human donor with chronic lymphocytic leukemia. The rearrangement joins TRBV19 to TRBJ1-2; D call uncertain. CDR3 sequence reads: CASSISGQYGYTF. In nucleotides, the CDR3 is TGTGCCAGTAGTATAAGCGGGCAGTATGGCTACACCTTC.